The 15 T cell receptor beta chains below all came from one sample that was sequenced in a study of graft-versus-host responses after intestinal transplantation. Their cognate antigens are unknown. Clones were read by immunoSEQ multiplex PCR, and TCRdb kept only the in-frame ones, dropping some. Found here are about 93,000 clones, 90% to 95% of them singletons; the top ten hold approximately 0.5%. Sequences were derived from unstimulated CD8+ T cells sorted from spleen or lymph node cells, sampled before intestinal transplant. These receptors originate from a human donor who received an intestinal transplant.

The table lists this clone with a count of one. V gene TRBV19 combines with J gene TRBJ1-6, with 8 bases identical to TRBD1. The V gene's germline CDR1 is LNHDA and CDR2 SQIVND (reference sequence). The J segment lost 6 bases and the V segment lost 5 bases, leaving 6 bases of the junction unmatched. The CDR3 loop spans 15 amino acids. The CDR3 DNA reads TGTGCCAGTAGTTTCGGACAGGGACTTAATTCACCCCTCCACTTT. It encodes CASSFGQGLNSPLHF.

The chain links TRBV4-1 to TRBJ2-1; TRBD1 agrees at 7 bases. Germline CDR1 is MGHRA and CDR2 is YSYEKL. Trimming took 0 bases from V and 7 from J; bases not matched to a gene: 3. The CDR3 has 14 residues. This chain's CDR3 is CASSQETGSNEQFF. CDR3 sequence (DNA): TGCGCCAGCAGCCAAGAGACAGGGTCTAATGAGCAGTTCTTC.

The chain uses TRBV5-4 and TRBJ2-5; 7 bases align to TRBD2. There are 14 residues in the CDR3. Trimming took 0 bases from V and 5 from J; bases not matched to a gene: 4. Germline CDR1 is SGHNT and CDR2 is YYREEE (reference sequence). The CDR3 here is CASSLGLAQETQYF. CDR3 DNA: TGTGCCAGCAGCTTGGGACTAGCTCAGGAGACCCAGTACTTC.

The chain recombines TRBV19 with TRBJ1-2, with unresolved D. The CDR3 is 12 amino acids. Germline loops: CDR1 LNHDA, CDR2 SQIVND (reference sequence). V was cut by 4 bases and J by 5 bases, with 8 bases left in between. The CDR3, as DNA: TGTGCCAGTAGTACAAAGACTTATGGCTACACCTTC. Its translation: CASSTKTYGYTF.

The V gene is TRBV6-5, the J gene TRBJ1-1, with D maybe TRBD1 (5 bases). This CDR3 spans 12 amino acids. CDR1 is MNHEY and CDR2 is SVGAGI in the germline V gene. The ends were cut back, 3 bases at V and 10 bases at J, with 12 bases in the middle. The CDR3 DNA reads as TGTGCCAGCAGTTATTCGGGGGTTGGAGCTTTCTTT. This sequence encodes CASSYSGVGAFF.

This chain uses TRBV5-6 with TRBJ1-2, with D tentatively TRBD1 (6 bases). The CDR3 loop spans 14 amino acids. CDR1 SGHDT and CDR2 YYEEEE come from the germline V gene. The V end was cut by 4 bases, the J end by 3 bases, with 13 bases between. The CDR3 DNA follows: TGTGCCAGCAGCGCCGGGGGGGCATACTATGGCTACACCTTC. The encoded protein is CASSAGGAYYGYTF.

The chain employs TRBV19 and TRBJ1-5; D remains ambiguous. V was trimmed by 7 bases and J by 2 bases, leaving 15 bases between them. Per the germline V gene, CDR1 is LNHDA and CDR2 is SQIVND (reference sequence). This CDR3 has 15 amino acids. CDR3 amino acids: CASTSLERGNQPQHF. DNA for the CDR3: TGTGCCAGTACTTCATTGGAGAGGGGCAATCAGCCCCAGCATTTT.

J is TRBJ2-1 and V is TRBV5-6; 7 nucleotides line up with TRBD2. V was clipped by 1 base and J by 4 bases; unmatched bases: 11. The CDR3 totals 17 residues. CDR1 is SGHDT and CDR2 is YYEEEE in the germline V gene. The CDR3 DNA follows: TGTGCCAGCAGCTTGATCTTCCTAGCGGATATATACAATGAGCAGTTCTTC. This codes for CASSLIFLADIYNEQFF.

This clone was detected only once. Additional DNA sequences in this sample encode the identical CDR3. V is TRBV5-8 and J is TRBJ2-1; TRBD1 might be the D (5 bases). The length of the CDR3 is 13 residues. Germline CDR1 is SGHTS and CDR2 is YDEGEE. Trimming pared 1 base from V and 5 bases from J, leaving 7 bases between. CDR3 nucleotide sequence: TGTGCCAGCAGCTTGCCAGGGAACAATGAGCAGTTCTTC. It codes for CASSLPGNNEQFF. The variable domain in full, with the rest retrieved from reference TRBV5-8 and TRBJ2-1, is EAGVTQSPTHLIKTRGQQATLRCSPISGHTSVYWYQQALGLGLQFLLWYDEGEERNRGNFPPRFSGRQFPNYSSELNVNALELEDSALYLCASSLPGNNEQFFGPGTRLTVL.

This CDR3 is CASSTVLSSYNEQFF. The CDR3 nucleotides read TGTGCCAGTAGTACCGTTCTGAGCTCCTACAATGAGCAGTTCTTC. The chain joins TRBV19 to TRBJ2-1; D call uncertain. V lost 4 bases and J 0 bases, leaving 10 bases between the germline ends. This CDR3 is 15 amino acids long. Germline lookup yields CDR1 LNHDA and CDR2 SQIVND (reference sequence). Complete variable domain (other parts from reference TRBV19 and TRBJ2-1): DGGITQSPKYLFRKEGQNVTLSCEQNLNHDAMYWYRQDPGQGLRLIYYSQIVNDFQKGDIAEGYSVSREKKESFPLTVTSAQKNPTAFYLCASSTVLSSYNEQFFGPGTRLTVL.

This clone was picked up one time. V and J are TRBV19 and TRBJ2-7, with 8 positions matching TRBD1. The CDR3 has 15 residues. V shed 5 bases and J 4 bases; nucleotides not matched to a gene: 10. Germline-derived CDR1 and CDR2 are LNHDA and SQIVND (reference sequence). This CDR3 reads CASSLTGQALYEQYF. CDR3 nucleotide sequence: TGTGCCAGTAGTCTCACGGGACAGGCCCTTTACGAGCAGTACTTC.

The chain is built from TRBV5-1 and TRBJ2-7; 8 nucleotides agree with TRBD1. Germline V lookup: CDR1 SGHRS, CDR2 YFSETQ. V was clipped by 5 bases and J by 2 bases; unmatched bases: 6. The CDR3 consists of 14 residues. The CDR3 region has the DNA TGCGCCAGCAGTTCCGGGACAGGAGCCTACGAGCAGTACTTC. Translating gives CASSSGTGAYEQYF.

The chain couples TRBV9 to TRBJ1-1; D remains unclear. With 0 bases removed from V and 7 bases from J, the gap between germline ends came to 4 bases. Germline V lookup: CDR1 SGDLS, CDR2 YYNGEE. This CDR3 spans 11 amino acids. DNA of the CDR3: TGTGCCAGCAGCGTAGGAGGTGAAGCTTTCTTT. This translates into CASSVGGEAFF. The whole variable domain, filled in from reference TRBV9 and TRBJ1-1, reads DSGVTQTPKHLITATGQRVTLRCSPRSGDLSVYWYQQSLDQGLQFLIQYYNGEERAKGNILERFSAQQFPDLHSELNLSSLELGDSALYFCASSVGGEAFFGQGTRLTVV.

The genes are TRBV6-1 and TRBJ2-3, with 9 bases identical to TRBD2. Trimming cost V 2 bases and J 7 bases; bases outside gene matches: 19. This CDR3 spans 19 amino acids. Germline CDR1 and CDR2: MNHNS and SASEGT. CDR3 sequence (DNA): TGTGCCAGCAGTGAATCCTCATCGGGGCGGGGGGGCCTTGCCTATACGCAGTATTTT. Translating it yields CASSESSSGRGGLAYTQYF.

V usage is TRBV7-2 and J usage is TRBJ2-5, with a possible D match to TRBD2 (5 bases). V was shortened by 0 bases and J by 5 bases, with 13 bases between the two germline ends. This CDR3 region has 15 residues. In germline, CDR1 is SGHTA, CDR2 FQGNSA. The CDR3 spells CASSLAVSVGETQYF. The CDR3 nucleotides are TGTGCCAGCAGCTTAGCAGTTAGCGTAGGGGAGACCCAGTACTTC.